Below, 14 T cell receptor beta chains from the same sample are listed, as sequenced in a study of STAT3 mutations in large granular lymphocyte leukemia. Study-level results: Every T-cell large granular lymphocyte leukemia patient had at least one immunodominant TCR beta clonotype.

The data were produced by immunoSEQ multiplex PCR, yet TCRdb's version contains in-frame clones alone and is incomplete. Of fewer than 6,000 clones in the sample, 88% were seen once. Antigens for these TCRs are unknown. Sequenced material: PBMCs. Every receptor here comes from a human donor with T large granular lymphocyte leukemia. Some clones in this sample may be carry-over from other donors' samples.

This chain links TRBV5-6 with TRBJ1-1, with 8 bases matching TRBD1. The length of the CDR3 is 16 residues. The V gene end was trimmed by 4 bases and the J gene end by 1 base; junction bases not matched to a gene: 9. Germline V CDR1 and CDR2: SGHDT, YYEEEE. The CDR3 DNA sequence: TGTGCCAGCAGCACCCTGACAGGGGCCCCGAACACTGAAGCTTTCTTT. It is translated as CASSTLTGAPNTEAFF.

For the CDR3, the DNA is TGTGCCAGCGGAGTCCAGGGGCTTGGGGAGCTGTTTTTT. This translates into CASGVQGLGELFF. The chain combines TRBV6-6 with TRBJ2-2; possible D gene TRBD1, 6 bases. Germline CDR1 MNHNY, CDR2 SVGAGI (reference sequence). Deletions cut 8 bases from V and 8 bases from J, with 15 bases between. The CDR3 contains 13 residues.

The chain joins TRBV7-3 to TRBJ1-2; 9 bases fit TRBD1. The CDR3 consists of 13 residues. Germline V gene sequence: CDR1 SGHTA, CDR2 FQGTGA. V trimming: 5 bases; J trimming: 8 bases; junction bases outside the gene matches: 6. The CDR3 region has the DNA TGTGCCAGCAGCCCCGGGACAGGGTCCGGCTACACCTTC. As protein: CASSPGTGSGYTF.

CDR3 loop: CATLDGGLPSYEQYV. The CDR3 bases are TGTGCCACCCTTGACGGCGGACTCCCCTCCTACGAGCAGTACGTC. This chain uses TRBV6-1 with TRBJ2-7; D possibly corresponds to TRBD2 (5 bases). The CDR3 totals 15 residues. Looked up from germline, CDR1 is MNHNS and CDR2 is SASEGT. The ends were cut back, 10 bases at V and 0 bases at J, with 19 bases in the middle.

The chain uses TRBV5-6 and TRBJ1-2; D is unresolved. The CDR3 spans 13 residues. V was clipped by 4 bases and J by 5 bases, with 12 bases between them. In germline, CDR1 is SGHDT, CDR2 YYEEEE. The CDR3 spells CASSPREEYGYTF. CDR3 nucleotides: TGTGCCAGCAGCCCTCGAGAGGAGTATGGCTACACCTTC.

The gene calls are TRBV5-1 and TRBJ1-2; D possibly corresponds to TRBD1 (6 bases). Germline CDR1 and CDR2: SGHRS and YFSETQ. The CDR3 has 12 amino acids. V was pared by 4 bases and J by 8 bases, with 12 bases between. The CDR3 bases are TGCGCCAGCAGCCTGGACAGCTACGGCTACACCTTC. This encodes CASSLDSYGYTF.

This chain's CDR3 is CASSYSRAEDTDTQYF. CDR3 DNA sequence: TGTGCCAGCAGTTACTCGAGGGCCGAGGACACAGATACGCAGTATTTT. V usage is TRBV6-5 and J usage is TRBJ2-3, with TRBD2 as a possible D gene (5 bases). Germline V CDR1 and CDR2: MNHEY, SVGAGI. V was cut by 0 bases and J by 2 bases, with 12 bases left in between. The CDR3 is made up of 16 amino acids.

The V call is TRBV27, the J call TRBJ1-6; no clear D gene. The CDR3 runs to 14 residues. Germline values: CDR1 MNHEY, CDR2 SMNVEV (reference sequence). Trimming shortened V by 3 bases and J by 9 bases, and 12 bases separated the two germline ends. The CDR3 nucleotides are TGTGCCAGCAGTTTGTTAGGTTGGGGTTCACCCCTCCACTTT. It specifies CASSLLGWGSPLHF.

A single count supports this clone. The gene calls are TRBV11-3 and TRBJ2-5; 7 positions agree with TRBD1. Germline V gene lookup returns CDR1 SGHNT and CDR2 YENEEA. The CDR3 length is 16 residues. Trimming took 1 base from V and 4 from J; bases not matched to a gene: 9. Here the CDR3 DNA reads TGTGCCAGCAGCTTAGGTGCCCAGGGGGTAGGAGAGACCCAGTACTTC. Translating it yields CASSLGAQGVGETQYF.

The chain has TRBV7-9 and TRBJ1-3; no clear D gene. The germline V gene encodes CDR1 SEHNR and CDR2 FQNEAQ (reference sequence). The CDR3 is made up of 15 amino acids. V dropped 2 bases and J dropped 2 bases, with 10 bases sitting between them. CDR3 nucleotide sequence: TGTGCCAGCAGCTTACTGGGGTCGACTGGAAACACCATATATTTT. Translated: CASSLLGSTGNTIYF.

V and J are TRBV6-1 and TRBJ1-4, with D unclear. The germline V and J ends were trimmed by 6 bases and 10 bases, with 12 bases remaining between them. Per the germline V gene, CDR1 is MNHNS and CDR2 is SASEGT. CDR3 length: 12 amino acids. CDR3 bases: TGTGCCAGCAGACCGGACGGGGTAAAACTGTTTTTT. It codes for CASRPDGVKLFF.

This clone came up a few times. V is TRBV10-3 and J is TRBJ2-7, with 7 nucleotides matching TRBD1. CDR1 and CDR2 (germline): ENHRY, SYGVKD. There are 13 residues in the CDR3. V lost 4 bases to trimming and J lost 2 bases; unmatched junction nucleotides: 2. The CDR3 DNA is TGTGCCATCAGTGGACAGGGCACCTACGAGCAGTACTTC. Residues: CAISGQGTYEQYF.

J is TRBJ1-5 and V is TRBV5-5; weak D call: TRBD1 (6 bases). V gave up 5 bases and J gave up 2 bases, with 11 bases separating them. CDR3 length equals 14 residues. CDR1 is SGHKS, CDR2 YYEKEE, per germline (reference sequence). The DNA for the CDR3 is TGTGCCAGCAGTCAGGAGGGGGGCAATCAGCCCCAGCATTTT. Translating gives CASSQEGGNQPQHF.

This rearrangement joins TRBV10-3 to TRBJ1-1; D gene unclear. Germline V lookup: CDR1 ENHRY, CDR2 SYGVKD. Trimming shortened V by 0 bases and J by 1 base, and 6 bases separated the two germline ends. The CDR3 spans 14 residues. The CDR3 here is CAISESRSNTEAFF. The CDR3 DNA follows: TGTGCCATCAGTGAGTCTCGGTCGAACACTGAAGCTTTCTTT.